This TCR beta chain stems from a study of T-cell reconstitution after alpha-beta-depleted transplantation in children. Unique molecular identifiers were built into the TCRbeta library. TCRdb ran MiXCR on the PCR reads and lists one entry per CDR3 protein. The repertoire holds a few hundred thousand distinct CDR3 sequences, approximately 10% seen once, with roughly 2.5% in the top ten. CDR3 length equals 16 residues. Trimming took off 0 bases at V and 0 bases at J, with 9 bases between the two ends. Per germline, CDR1 LGHNA and CDR2 YSLEER. This clonotype was detected a few times. The TCR sequence derives from a human donor who donated a stem cell graft to a child with acute lymphoblastic leukemia. The source material was PBMCs from the stem cell graft donor, sampled from the stem cell graft. J is TRBJ2-1 and V is TRBV4-3; D might be TRBD2 (6 bases). The CDR3 DNA reads as TGCGCCAGCAGCCAAGAAGGCGGGGTCTCCTACAATGAGCAGTTCTTC. Translated, it gives CASSQEGGVSYNEQFF.